These T cell receptor beta chains were read from a single sample in a study of blood T cell repertoires in COVID-19. The table came from immunoSEQ multiplex PCR; TCRdb's copy has only in-frame clones and leaves some out. Among under 300,000 clones, around 85% were seen once, and the ten largest hold roughly 3.1%. The sample taken for sequencing was PBMCs or T cells enriched from blood (not recorded which). All receptors derive from a woman aged 40-49 years with acute COVID-19. The CDR3 runs from the conserved cysteine through the conserved F or W. The order of the fields is CDR3 DNA, CDR3 protein, clone size, D gene, V gene, J gene. A D gene is named only where the DNA matches it firmly. The size of a clone is reported for some rows only, either as once, few or many, or as a class for expanded clones.

TGTGCCAGCAGCTTAAGGCGGGAGTTTAGTGAGCAGTACTTC,CASSLRREFSEQYF,once,TRBD2,TRBV11-3,TRBJ2-7
TGCGCCAGCAGCCCAGGGCCCCCCCCTGGCATTCAGTACTTC,CASSPGPPPGIQYF,.,.,TRBV5-1,TRBJ2-4
TGTGCCAGCTCACCAGGGGACAGAACTGAGCAGTTCTTC,CASSPGDRTEQFF,once,TRBD1,TRBV18,TRBJ2-1
TGTGCCAGCACCGGTGGGGCATTGACCTACAATGAGCAGTTCTTC,CASTGGALTYNEQFF,.,.,TRBV2,TRBJ2-1
TGCGCCAGCAGCTCCCGGGCGGGAGGGAACCACGAGCAGTACTTC,CASSSRAGGNHEQYF,.,TRBD2,TRBV5-1,TRBJ2-7
TGTGCCAGCAGCTTCGGGGACAGGGTGTTCGCTGAAGCTTTCTTT,CASSFGDRVFAEAFF,.,TRBD1,TRBV7-9,TRBJ1-1
TGTGCCAGCAGCTTAGAGGGACTAGCGGGGGCTAATGCCTACAATGAGCAGTTCTTC,CASSLEGLAGANAYNEQFF,once,TRBD2,TRBV7-2,TRBJ2-1
TGTGCCACCAGTGCCCTACTAGAAAGCAATGAGCAGTTCTTC,CATSALLESNEQFF,.,.,TRBV24-1,TRBJ2-1
TGTGCCAGCAGTGACCCGACAGGGGCTTCAACTAATGAAAAACTGTTTTTT,CASSDPTGASTNEKLFF,.,TRBD1,TRBV25-1,TRBJ1-4
TGCAGTGCTAGTAGCGGGAGGGCGTCCCCCCGGGAGACCCAGTACTTC,CSASSGRASPRETQYF,.,TRBD2,TRBV20-1,TRBJ2-5
TGCGCCAGCAGTGAGGCACAGGATGGTGGCTACACCTTC,CASSEAQDGGYTF,.,.,TRBV10-1,TRBJ1-2
TGTGCCAGCAGCTTAGATCTCACAGGGGAGACTGAAGCTTTCTTT,CASSLDLTGETEAFF,.,TRBD1,TRBV11-3,TRBJ1-1
TGTGCATCAGAGGAGCAGGGGGTATATGGCTACACCTTC,CASEEQGVYGYTF,.,TRBD1,TRBV13,TRBJ1-2
TGTGCCATCAGGGGACAGCCGAACACCGGGGAGCTGTTTTTT,CAIRGQPNTGELFF,.,TRBD1,TRBV10-3,TRBJ2-2
TGTGCCAGCAGCAAGGGACAGGGGGCACATGAGCAGTTCTTC,CASSKGQGAHEQFF,.,TRBD1,TRBV9,TRBJ2-1
TGTGCCAGCAGTTTCCTCAGGACAAAGACTGAAGCTTTCTTT,CASSFLRTKTEAFF,.,.,TRBV2,TRBJ1-1
TGTGCTAGCAGCTGGGAGCCGGGGGGTGAGCAGTTCTTC,CASSWEPGGEQFF,few,TRBD2,TRBV7-7,TRBJ2-1
TGCGCCAGCAGCCAAGGCATGCCGGGGGCTAGCGGAAACACCGGGGAGCTGTTTTTT,CASSQGMPGASGNTGELFF,once,.,TRBV4-1,TRBJ2-2
TGTGCCAGCAGTTTCACCACAGGGTTCACCTACAATGAGCAGTTCTTC,CASSFTTGFTYNEQFF,few,.,TRBV27,TRBJ2-1
TGTGCCAGCAGTGATGGTGACAGGGACGAGCAGTACTTC,CASSDGDRDEQYF,.,TRBD1,TRBV6-1,TRBJ2-7
TGTGCCAGCAGCCAGTCGAGGGGGTTGGACACTGAAGCTTTCTTT,CASSQSRGLDTEAFF,.,.,TRBV4-2,TRBJ1-1
TGCGCCAGCAGCTTGCGCCTAGCGGGAGTTAATGAGCAGTTCTTC,CASSLRLAGVNEQFF,.,TRBD2,TRBV5-1,TRBJ2-1
TGTGCCAGCAGCTTGGGAAAGAGGACATCCACCGGGGAGCTGTTTTTT,CASSLGKRTSTGELFF,once,.,TRBV5-4,TRBJ2-2
TGTGCCACCAGCACCCCGGGAGGGGGGTGGAATGAGCAGTTCTTC,CATSTPGGGWNEQFF,once,TRBD2,TRBV24-1,TRBJ2-1
TGTGCCACCAGTGGAACAGAGTCATCCTACGAGCAGTACTTC,CATSGTESSYEQYF,.,.,TRBV24-1,TRBJ2-7
TGTGCCAGCAGCTCCTACCTAGCGGGAGCTTTCGACACCGGGGAGCTGTTTTTT,CASSSYLAGAFDTGELFF,.,TRBD2,TRBV13,TRBJ2-2
TGTGCCTGGAGTTACTCAGCCGGGGGGTGGACAGATACGCAGTATTTT,CAWSYSAGGWTDTQYF,.,TRBD2,TRBV30,TRBJ2-3
TGCGCCAGCAGCGCACGCGAGGCCACCTACAATGAGCAGTTCTTC,CASSAREATYNEQFF,.,.,TRBV5-1,TRBJ2-1
TGTGCCATCAGCGATCTACAGGGTCCTGGGGCCAACGTCCTGACTTTC,CAISDLQGPGANVLTF,few,.,TRBV10-3,TRBJ2-6
TGCGCCAGCGGGCTAGGGGGCCCGTCCTACAATGAGCAGTTCTTC,CASGLGGPSYNEQFF,.,TRBD1,TRBV5-1,TRBJ2-1
TGCAGTGCTAGTGCTCTCACAGGGGCAGATACGCAGTATTTT,CSASALTGADTQYF,once,TRBD1,TRBV20-1,TRBJ2-3
TGTGCCAGTAGTATCCAGGGTGTAGTTATTGGGGCCAACGTCCTGACTTTC,CASSIQGVVIGANVLTF,.,.,TRBV19,TRBJ2-6
TGTGCCAGCAGGCGAAACTCTGGGGCCAACGTCCTGACTTTC,CASRRNSGANVLTF,.,.,TRBV11-2,TRBJ2-6
TGTGCCAGCAGCCGGGGGGATAGCTCTGGAAACACCATATATTTT,CASSRGDSSGNTIYF,.,.,TRBV7-9,TRBJ1-3
TGTGCCACCAGCATAGATCGGACAGGGTTCTATGGCTACACCTTC,CATSIDRTGFYGYTF,few,TRBD1,TRBV15,TRBJ1-2
TGTGCCAGCAGTGCAACGTCAGAAGTATCCCCCTACGAGCAGTACTTC,CASSATSEVSPYEQYF,.,.,TRBV25-1,TRBJ2-7
TGTGCCAGTAGTCCCGGGTTAGCCGGAACGGGGACTAATGAAAAACTGTTTTTT,CASSPGLAGTGTNEKLFF,.,.,TRBV19,TRBJ1-4
TGTGCCAGCAAGACTAGCCGGACCTACAATGAGCAGTTCTTC,CASKTSRTYNEQFF,.,TRBD2,TRBV28,TRBJ2-1
TGTGCCAGCAGCCAAGGTTTATCCTCCGATACGCAGTATTTT,CASSQGLSSDTQYF,.,.,TRBV3-1/TRBV3-2,TRBJ2-3
TGTGCCAGTAGTATAAAGCGGGGATCCTACAATGAGCAGTTCTTC,CASSIKRGSYNEQFF,once,TRBD2,TRBV19,TRBJ2-1
TGTGCCAGCAGCCTTAGTTTGGTGAACACTGAAGCTTTCTTT,CASSLSLVNTEAFF,.,.,TRBV14,TRBJ1-1
TGTGCCAGCGGGTCGTACAGGACGTCTGATGGCTACACCTTC,CASGSYRTSDGYTF,.,.,TRBV2,TRBJ1-2
TGTGCCAGCAGTTGGGGAGCCGATTTGGGCAATCAGCCCCAGCATTTT,CASSWGADLGNQPQHF,.,.,TRBV9,TRBJ1-5
TGTGCCACCAGCTCCGACAGGGGCGGCTACGAGCAGTACTTC,CATSSDRGGYEQYF,.,TRBD1,TRBV15,TRBJ2-7
TGTGCCAGCAGGGGGGGGGTCGTCTGGGACACTGAAGCTTTCTTT,CASRGGVVWDTEAFF,few,.,TRBV25-1,TRBJ1-1
TGCGCCAGCAGCCATATTGGACTAGCGGGAGGGACAGATACGCAGTATTTT,CASSHIGLAGGTDTQYF,.,TRBD2,TRBV4-1,TRBJ2-3
TGTGCCAGCAGTTCGACAGGGAGCTCCTACGAGCAGTACTTC,CASSSTGSSYEQYF,.,TRBD1,TRBV6-5,TRBJ2-7
TGTGCCAGCAGTGACGGGAGAACCTCTGGAAACACCATATATTTT,CASSDGRTSGNTIYF,.,.,TRBV2,TRBJ1-3
TGTGCCAGCAGCGCGGGACAGGGCTTCACCGGGGAGCTGTTTTTT,CASSAGQGFTGELFF,once,TRBD1,TRBV5-8,TRBJ2-2
TGTGCCAGCAGCTTAATGGGGGGGAACACTGAAGCTTTCTTT,CASSLMGGNTEAFF,.,.,TRBV11-3,TRBJ1-1